The present entry profiles one T cell receptor (beta chain) with its context. This clonotype was observed a handful of times. The target of this receptor is not known. Base-call qualities are not available, and no considerably larger clone is one nucleotide away. Reading the germline V gene (reference sequence) gives CDR1 SEHNR and CDR2 FQNEAQ. The junction shows trimming of 5 bases on V and 4 bases on J, and the gene matches do not reach 9 bases of it. Counted from cysteine to phenylalanine, this CDR3 has 17 amino acids. The only DNA kept is the CDR3, 51 bases in frame from the first base. These data originate in a study of early T cells in non-severe SARS-CoV-2 infection (dated by TCRdb to the early 2020s). Regarding the research as a whole: Because TCR sequencing relied on bulk RNA taken from unsorted whole blood, pairing of alpha and beta chains was not possible.

What the research found in general, with its limitations: VDJdb matching was skewed toward anti-spike CD8 responses and likely underestimated virus-specific expansions, missing private and CD4 specificities.

The study was a case-control design nested within a healthcare worker cohort in London, UK, with weekly nasopharyngeal swab PCR tests and blood sampling. Healthcare workers were enrolled in the week of the UK lockdown, from 23 to 31 March 2020, and were followed every week for up to roughly 15 weeks. Library preparation used 5' RACE. This sample was sequenced with a NextSeq 500. To correct for sequencing error and PCR bias, the TCR library protocol tagged individual cDNA molecules with unique molecular identifiers. Both TCR alpha and beta chains were sequenced, and tight co-correlation was observed between alpha and beta sequence abundances in each sample. Under the source paper's analysis protocol: Decombinator V4 was used to annotate TCR sequences for V gene, J gene and CDR3. Expanded TCRs were defined as changing significantly between any two time points under a Poisson model with p below 0.0001. TCR abundances were normalised to the total number of TCRs sequenced per sample and were expressed as counts per million. MAIT TCRs were defined by TRAV1-2 paired with TRAJ12, TRAJ20 or TRAJ33, and iNKT TCRs by TRAV10 paired with TRAJ18. VDJdb, accessed 1 November 2021, was searched for CMV, EBV and SARS-CoV-2 annotated TCRs, with TCRs annotated for multiple antigens excluded. In-frame beta chains were kept once TCRdb had trimmed the public reads at Q25 with fastp and called clones with MiXCR. Identical CDR3 proteins give one entry, which carries the most common genes and DNA. TCRdb, not the authors, supplied the V and J calls. The sample table holds roughly 50,000 distinct CDR3 sequences, of which roughly 8% were seen once. The top ten clones comprise roughly 10% of the sample.

This sample comprised whole blood, obtained at baseline. This sequence was found in an adult who was a healthcare worker with PCR-confirmed SARS-CoV-2 infection or an uninfected control (not recorded which). This chain is built from TRBV7-9 and TRBJ2-6; 9 middle bases align to TRBD1. The CDR3 region has the sequence CASSRGQGLSGANVLTF. Read as DNA, the sequence is TGTGCCAGCAGCCGGGGACAGGGATTATCCGGGGCCAACGTCCTGACTTTC.